The clone carrying this T cell receptor beta chain was seen at least ten times. Its specificity is unknown. At one end, the junction sequence differs from germline, possibly due to a read error. A quantitative 5'-RACE method, one with molecular barcodes, was used to make TCR beta libraries. A single record per CDR3 protein comes from TCRdb applying MiXCR to the 5' RACE reads. Among around 300,000 distinct CDR3 sequences listed, around a tenth were seen once. The CDR3 is 13 amino acids. The entry originates in a study of CD8 T cells in ankylosing spondylitis. Whole-study findings and limits: Clones linked to disease, bearing a CD8+ phenotype, were relatively rare in peripheral blood. A motif of seven or eight highly homologous TCR beta variants was seen as apparently characteristic of ankylosing spondylitis blood.

The sequence was obtained from a female donor with ankylosing spondylitis or in good health (not recorded which). The gene calls are TRBV12-3 or TRBV12-4 and TRBJ2-7; TRBD1 is a possible D gene (5 bases). Sequencing input: blood, either unsorted or a sorted T cell fraction (not recorded which). The chain's CDR3 is CASSFRQGIPADF. The CDR3 DNA reads as TGTGCCAGCAGTTTTAGGCAGGGCATACCAGCCGACTTC.